This is a list of T cell receptor beta chains from one sample in a study of T-cell reconstitution after alpha-beta-depleted transplantation in children. TCRdb reprocessed the PCR reads via MiXCR and lists one record per CDR3 protein. The top ten hold 35% to 40% of the sample, which has approximately 500,000 distinct CDR3 sequences, 27% seen once. The material was PBMCs, obtained before TCRalphabeta/CD19-depleted stem cell transplant. The receptors originated from a boy in the first two years of life with Wiskott-Aldrich syndrome, due to receive a stem cell transplant. The CDR3 runs from the conserved cysteine through the conserved F or W. The D gene is left open where the match is weak. Size is stated for part of the rows, as once, few or many counts, or as a class when the clone is expanded.

D,J,V,size,CDR3,DNA
-,TRBJ2-2,TRBV6-5,-,CASSYSPPGIGFAGELFF,TGTGCCAGCAGTTACTCGCCCCCAGGGATAGGGTTTGCCGGGGAGCTGTTTTTT
TRBD1,TRBJ2-2,TRBV30,few,CAWSDRGRGNTGELFF,TGTGCCTGGAGTGACAGGGGCAGGGGGAACACCGGGGAGCTGTTTTTT
TRBD1,TRBJ2-5,TRBV24-1,few,CATSQTGGTKTQYF,TGTGCCACCAGTCAGACAGGGGGCACGAAGACCCAGTACTTC
TRBD1,TRBJ1-1,TRBV5-6,-,CASSSRGRGLLNTEAFF,TGTGCCAGCAGCTCCAGGGGCAGGGGGCTACTGAACACTGAAGCTTTCTTT
TRBD2,TRBJ2-1,TRBV27,once,CASSLSFSSGPYNEQFF,TGTGCCAGCAGTTTATCTTTCTCTAGCGGGCCTTACAATGAGCAGTTCTTC
-,TRBJ2-5,TRBV12-3/TRBV12-4,-,CASSSGYQETQYF,TGTGCCAGCAGTTCAGGATACCAAGAGACCCAGTACTTC
-,TRBJ1-1,TRBV20-1,-,CSAPGDMYTEAFF,TGCAGTGCTCCGGGGGATATGTACACTGAAGCTTTCTTT
TRBD1,TRBJ2-2,TRBV4-2,-,CASSFSGGIGELFF,TGTGCCAGCAGTTTTTCAGGGGGCATCGGGGAGCTGTTTTTT
TRBD2,TRBJ2-1,TRBV6-1,-,CASTRTSSYNEQFF,TGTGCCAGCACCAGGACTAGCTCCTACAATGAGCAGTTCTTC
-,TRBJ1-5,TRBV25-1,-,CASSDAGTSNQPQHF,TGTGCCAGCAGTGATGCGGGGACGAGCAATCAGCCCCAGCATTTT
-,TRBJ1-1,TRBV5-1,few,CASRNEGLNTEAFF,TGCGCCAGCAGAAATGAGGGGTTGAACACTGAAGCTTTCTTT
-,TRBJ2-1,TRBV4-2,-,CASSQENPYEQFF,TGTGCCAGCAGCCAAGAGAATCCCTATGAGCAGTTCTTC
TRBD2,TRBJ2-3,TRBV4-2,few,CASTYLAGGTDTQYF,TGTGCCAGTACCTATTTAGCGGGAGGAACAGATACGCAGTATTTT
TRBD1,TRBJ1-2,TRBV9,-,CASSDQTGRYGYTF,TGTGCCAGCAGCGACCAGACAGGGCGCTATGGCTACACCTTC
TRBD2,TRBJ2-7,TRBV6-5,few,CASGEGLGEQYF,TGTGCCAGCGGGGAGGGATTGGGTGAGCAGTACTTC
TRBD1,TRBJ2-1,TRBV7-9,few,CASRWDRVSHEQFF,TGTGCCAGCAGATGGGACAGGGTGTCCCATGAGCAGTTCTTC
-,TRBJ2-1,TRBV5-1,few,CASRTGYAGASEQFF,TGCGCCAGCAGGACAGGTTATGCGGGAGCCAGTGAGCAGTTCTTC
TRBD2,TRBJ2-2,TRBV5-1,-,CASSLVAGGSTGELFF,TGCGCCAGCAGCTTGGTTGCGGGAGGGTCCACCGGGGAGCTGTTTTTT
TRBD2,TRBJ2-3,TRBV20-1,-,CSAARLAGGPDTQYF,TGCAGTGCTGCTAGACTAGCGGGAGGGCCAGATACGCAGTATTTT
TRBD2,TRBJ2-1,TRBV7-8,-,CASSFRWTSGMRNEQFF,TGTGCCAGCAGCTTCCGGTGGACTAGCGGGATGAGGAATGAGCAGTTCTTC
-,TRBJ2-7,TRBV5-1,few,CASSLSATEQYF,TGCGCCAGCAGCTTGTCTGCGACCGAGCAGTACTTC
TRBD1,TRBJ1-1,TRBV7-6,few,CASSPKGGGTEAFF,TGTGCCAGCAGCCCCAAAGGGGGCGGGACTGAAGCTTTCTTT
-,TRBJ2-4,TRBV20-1,few,CSARGGFHIQYF,TGCAGTGCTAGAGGGGGATTTCACATTCAGTACTTC
TRBD1,TRBJ2-4,TRBV20-1,few,CSASTGGKAKNIQYF,TGCAGTGCTAGCACAGGGGGCAAGGCCAAAAACATTCAGTACTTC
-,TRBJ2-1,TRBV20-1,-,CSAQTSYNEQFF,TGCAGTGCCCAGACTAGTTACAATGAGCAGTTCTTC
TRBD2,TRBJ2-1,TRBV5-1,-,CASSLRTSGSFDNEQFF,TGCGCCAGCAGCTTGAGAACTAGCGGGAGTTTCGACAATGAGCAGTTCTTC
TRBD1,TRBJ1-1,TRBV4-2,-,CASSRPGGALNTEAFF,TGTGCCAGCAGCCGACCAGGGGGGGCGTTGAACACTGAAGCTTTCTTT